This TCR beta chain emerged from a study of T cell changes during pregnancy in multiple sclerosis. Germline lookup yields CDR1 LNHDA and CDR2 SQIVND (reference sequence). This CDR3 has 17 amino acids. With V trimmed by 4 bases and J by 0 bases, 7 bases remained unmatched. Clones were read by immunoSEQ multiplex PCR, and TCRdb kept only the in-frame ones, dropping some. The sample shows 95,000 to 150,000 clones, roughly 92% of them seen only once. The J gene is TRBJ2-3, the V gene TRBV19; 10 bases match TRBD2. This clonotype originated in a female donor with multiple sclerosis, enrolled in a pregnancy study. The sequences come from peripheral blood, collected before pregnancy. The CDR3 loop reads CASSTGTSATSTDTQYF. CDR3 nucleotide sequence: TGTGCCAGTAGTACAGGGACTAGCGCGACTAGCACAGATACGCAGTATTTT.